The next 15 T cell receptor beta chains were all read from a single sample in a study of PD-L1 blockade in urothelial cancer. The method was immunoSEQ multiplex PCR; TCRdb's version includes in-frame clones alone and lacks a portion of them. Seen here are fewer than 50,000 clones, 80% to 90% observed once, and the top ten hold roughly 2.9%. As to time point: pretreatment peripheral blood. Material: PBMCs, obtained around atezolizumab (anti-PD-L1) treatment. Receptor source: a man aged 65 to 79 with urothelial cancer.

This clone was seen more than once but under ten times. V is TRBV6-6 and J is TRBJ1-1; D is possibly TRBD1 (5 bases). Germline CDR1 and CDR2: MNHNY and SVGAGI (reference sequence). The V end was cut by 7 bases, the J end by 4 bases, with 10 bases between. There are 12 residues in the CDR3. The CDR3: CASTWGGTEAFF. DNA for the CDR3: TGTGCCAGCACCTGGGGGGGCACTGAAGCTTTCTTT.

The chain joins TRBV5-1 to TRBJ2-5, with 8 bases fitting TRBD1. J gave up 5 bases and V 4 bases, and 10 bases lay outside the gene matches. This CDR3 spans 15 amino acids. The germline V gene encodes CDR1 SGHRS and CDR2 YFSETQ. The CDR3 bases are TGCGCCAGCAGCACCAGGACAGGGTTCGGGGAGACCCAGTACTTC. This translates into CASSTRTGFGETQYF.

The chain links TRBV6-6 to TRBJ2-2; a possible D gene is TRBD2 (7 bases). Germline loops: CDR1 MNHNY, CDR2 SVGAGI (reference sequence). V lost 8 bases, J lost 0 bases, and 10 bases lay in between. The CDR3 contains 14 residues. The CDR3 protein is CASRGATNTGELFF. CDR3 nucleotides: TGTGCCAGCCGGGGGGCCACGAACACCGGGGAGCTGTTTTTT.

The chain uses TRBV7-2 and TRBJ2-7; 8 bases align to TRBD1. The CDR3 totals 16 residues. Per germline, CDR1 SGHTA and CDR2 FQGNSA. V lost 2 bases to trimming and J lost 9 bases; unmatched junction nucleotides: 15. DNA for the CDR3: TGTGCCAGCAGCTTAAGACCCCCCCAGGGGGCCTCCTCGCAGTACTTC. It is translated as CASSLRPPQGASSQYF.

The rearrangement uses TRBV5-6 and TRBJ2-2; 7 nucleotides match TRBD2. Germline V lookup: CDR1 SGHDT, CDR2 YYEEEE. Trimming at V came to 2 bases and at J to 3 bases, leaving 7 bases not matched to a gene. This CDR3 spans 16 amino acids. CDR3 amino acids: CASSFGTGGYTGELFF. DNA for the CDR3: TGTGCCAGCAGCTTCGGAACGGGAGGCTACACCGGGGAGCTGTTTTTT. The full variable domain, completed using reference TRBV5-6 and TRBJ2-2, is DAGVTQSPTHLIKTRGQQVTLRCSPKSGHDTVSWYQQALGQGPQFIFQYYEEEERQRGNFPDRFSGHQFPNYSSELNVNALLLGDSALYLCASSFGTGGYTGELFFGEGSRLTVL.

V gene TRBV18 combines with J gene TRBJ1-3, with 7 bases that match TRBD1. CDR1 and CDR2 from the germline V gene are KGHSH and LQKENI. J lost 1 base, V lost 6 bases, and 0 bases had no gene match. This CDR3 is 13 amino acids long. The CDR3 DNA follows: TGTGCCAGCTCGGGACAGTCTGGAAACACCATATATTTT. Translated: CASSGQSGNTIYF.

The chain has TRBV7-2 and TRBJ1-1; 7 nucleotides align to TRBD1. Germline CDR1 SGHTA, CDR2 FQGNSA. CDR3 size: 18 residues. With V trimmed by 0 bases and J by 1 base, 11 bases remained unmatched. The DNA of the CDR3 is TGTGCCAGCAGCTTAGCGGAGAGGGGGCGGTTATCGAACACTGAAGCTTTCTTT. It translates to CASSLAERGRLSNTEAFF.

The chain uses TRBV5-6 and TRBJ1-5, with 9 nucleotides matching TRBD1. In germline, CDR1 is SGHDT, CDR2 YYEEEE. CDR3 length: 14 amino acids. V shed 3 bases and J 6 bases; nucleotides not matched to a gene: 4. This chain's CDR3 is CASSSTGGGQPQHF. In DNA, the CDR3 is TGTGCCAGCAGCTCGACAGGGGGTGGTCAGCCCCAGCATTTT.

This chain joins TRBV6-1 and TRBJ2-5; D not resolved. CDR1 is MNHNS, CDR2 SASEGT, per germline. The V and J ends lost 2 bases and 5 bases respectively, with 6 bases between them. This CDR3 region has 12 residues. CDR3 region: CASSEIFETQYF. The CDR3 nucleotides read TGTGCCAGCAGTGAAATATTTGAGACCCAGTACTTC.

The chain combines TRBV28 with TRBJ2-3; 7 nucleotides agree with TRBD1. The CDR3 is made up of 15 amino acids. CDR1 is MDHEN, CDR2 SYDVKM, per germline. V dropped 2 bases and J dropped 4; count of bases not matched to a gene: 6. As DNA, the CDR3 is TGTGCCAGCAGTTTAGAGGGGGCGTCCCCAGATACGCAGTATTTT. Translation gives CASSLEGASPDTQYF.

The chain has TRBV30 and TRBJ1-2, with 8 bases matching TRBD1. Germline V gives CDR1 GTSNPN, CDR2 SVGIG (reference sequence). The J segment lost 0 bases and the V segment lost 3 bases, leaving 3 bases of the junction unmatched. The CDR3 is 14 amino acids. In DNA, the CDR3 is TGTGCCTGGAGACAGGGGGGATCTAACTATGGCTACACCTTC. Translation gives CAWRQGGSNYGYTF.

V is TRBV4-2 and J is TRBJ2-3; 8 bases line up with TRBD2. CDR3 length: 15 residues. Losses at the gene ends were 4 bases for V and 2 bases for J; bases not matched to a gene: 5. The germline V gene has CDR1 LGHNA and CDR2 YNFKEQ. DNA for the CDR3: TGTGCCAGCAGCCTCTTAGCGGGGCACACAGATACGCAGTATTTT. Translating it yields CASSLLAGHTDTQYF.

This clone turned up a few times. This chain connects TRBV2 to TRBJ2-3; 8 nucleotides match TRBD2. CDR1 is SNHLY, CDR2 FYNNEI, per germline. This CDR3 is 14 amino acids long. J was trimmed by 8 bases and V by 2 bases; bases with no gene match: 6. This CDR3 reads CASSEFSGGGTQYF. CDR3 DNA sequence: TGTGCCAGCAGTGAATTCAGCGGGGGCGGTACGCAGTATTTT. Using reference TRBV2 and TRBJ2-3 for the parts outside the CDR3, the full variable domain is EPEVTQTPSHQVTQMGQEVILRCVPISNHLYFYWYRQILGQKVEFLVSFYNNEISEKSEIFDDQFSVERPDGSNFTLKIRSTKLEDSAMYFCASSEFSGGGTQYFGPGTRLTVL.

The chain couples TRBV7-6 to TRBJ2-7; 7 bases are shared with TRBD1. V lost 5 bases and J lost 7; bases outside the gene matches: 11. CDR3 length: 14 amino acids. The V gene's germline CDR1 is SGHVS and CDR2 FNYEAQ. The CDR3, as DNA: TGTGCCAGCAGCCCGGGACAGCCCCGGTCGGAGCAGTACTTC. Translation gives CASSPGQPRSEQYF.

The chain carries TRBV5-4 and TRBJ2-1, with D tentatively TRBD2 (7 bases). V lost 4 bases and J 4 bases, leaving 12 bases between the germline ends. This CDR3 is built from 14 residues. Germline loops: CDR1 SGHNT, CDR2 YYREEE (reference sequence). CDR3 in DNA: TGTGCCAGCAGCGCGGAGGGGGGGTACAATGAGCAGTTCTTC. Protein product: CASSAEGGYNEQFF.